The T cell receptor beta chain described here comes from a study of post-analysis software for immune sequencing data. Overall study findings and caveats: Comparison of patients with controls showed a handful of TRBV segments more frequent in patients, TRBV5-6, TRBV5-1 and TRBV20-1 among them.

A remark on this clonotype: Its matching antigen is unknown.

Germline loops: CDR1 DFQATT, CDR2 SNEGSKA (reference sequence). Trimming stripped 1 base from V and 4 bases from J, with 23 bases between. This CDR3 spans 17 amino acids. Unique molecular identifiers were carried by the TCR beta cDNA libraries. TCRdb reanalysed the PCR reads using MiXCR and keeps one entry per CDR3 protein. Of about 820,000 distinct CDR3 sequences in the sample, 53% were seen once. Sequenced sample: blood. The V and J genes are TRBV20-1 and TRBJ2-7, with D maybe TRBD1 (5 bases). This TCR came from a girl aged 5 to 17 with multiple sclerosis. The CDR3 bases are TGCAGTGCTAGAGGGGTGGGCAGGGTTCAGTCCGGGTACGAGCAGTACTTC. Protein: CSARGVGRVQSGYEQYF.